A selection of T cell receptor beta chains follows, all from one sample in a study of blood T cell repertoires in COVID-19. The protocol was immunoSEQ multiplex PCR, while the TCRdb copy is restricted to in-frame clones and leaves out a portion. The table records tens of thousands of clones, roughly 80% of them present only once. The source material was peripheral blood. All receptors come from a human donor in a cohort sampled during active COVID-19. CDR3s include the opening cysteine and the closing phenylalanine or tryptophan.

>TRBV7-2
CASSKQGAEETQYF
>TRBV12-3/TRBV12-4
CASSQGQYYGYTF
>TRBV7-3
CASSLQPSGQVSSYEQYF
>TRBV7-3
CASSSGTDYGYTF
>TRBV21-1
CASTVSKGNIEAFF
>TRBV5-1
CASSIAVTSSGETQYF
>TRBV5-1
CASSGAETQYF
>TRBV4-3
CASSQIRDRANQPQHF
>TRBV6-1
CASSEQGHSPLHF
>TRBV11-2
CASSSGTGVSGANVLTF
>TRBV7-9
CASSSTENQPQHF
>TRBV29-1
CSVGQAPYGYTF
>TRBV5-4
CASSLAGNEQYF
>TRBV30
CAWSVGGAGANVLTF
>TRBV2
CASRILAGGREQFF
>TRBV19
CASSRMGALNTEAFF
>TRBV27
CASSSRDKANYGYTF
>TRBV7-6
CASSLATGTAIAKNIQYF
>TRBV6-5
CASTSEGDTQYF
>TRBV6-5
CASPGTAKNTEAFF
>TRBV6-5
CASSYMDSKINYGYTF
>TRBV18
CASSPPSTGSSNSPLHF
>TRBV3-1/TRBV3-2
CASSHRGSNQPQHF
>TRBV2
CASSARTGQRMGQPQHF
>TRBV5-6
CASSSGSYEQYF
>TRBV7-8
CASSSGQASGNTIYF
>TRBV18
CASSPSGTGGFGYTF
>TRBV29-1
CSVLGIAFSGANVLTF
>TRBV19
CASRTTGGAETQYF
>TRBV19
CASSRQGPSPLHF
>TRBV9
CASSLRPLAGDYEQYF
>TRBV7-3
CASSLNPRDRVVPENTEAFF
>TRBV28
CASSLVSGGVHGYTF
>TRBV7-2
CASSLLSVPPYEQYF
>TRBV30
CAWSREGNTEAFF
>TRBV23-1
CASSQSVTGWNTDTQYF
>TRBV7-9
CASSSDSDEQYF
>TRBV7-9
CASSPGIYGYTF
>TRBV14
CASSQDQAGAPPRAQYF
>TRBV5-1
CASSSPGGAGDGYTF
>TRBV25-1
CASSEFGGGTGYNEQFF